This TCR beta chain emerged from a study of cytomegalovirus exposure and HLA in healthy donors. Overall study context: The use of the same platform for the 95 to 150 validation repertoires and the roughly 700 first-cohort repertoires was reported by a later analysis. The study's findings and limits: Most observed TCR sequences were rare, whereas some public TCRs were detected in many donors. That first-cohort TCR clusters tended to co-occur in the 95 to 150 validation repertoires was found in a later analysis. It was reported that the classifier diagnosed cytomegalovirus status with high specificity and sensitivity in both the original and validation cohorts.

Assay: immunoSEQ multiplex PCR; the TCRdb copy retains only in-frame clones and omits some. The sample includes around 150,000 clones, about 80% of them seen just once. This clone was picked up one time. Its specificity is unknown. The clonotype originates from a man between 25 and 39 years old in good health and CMV-seropositive. Sequenced input: PBMCs.

The DNA for the CDR3 is TGTGCCAGCAGTGAAAGGGTAGCGCCAGATACGCAGTATTTT. Translated: CASSERVAPDTQYF. The genes are TRBV6-4 and TRBJ2-3; D might be TRBD2 (5 bases). Per germline, CDR1 MRHNA and CDR2 SNTAGT. CDR3 length equals 14 residues. Trimming took off 3 bases at V and 4 bases at J, with 11 bases between the two ends.